This T cell receptor (beta chain) is drawn from a study of post-analysis software for immune sequencing data (dated by TCRdb to between 2015 and 2017). General notes on the study: Recorded disease courses included relapsing-remitting, secondary progressive and progressive-relapsing multiple sclerosis, with some patients lacking subtype annotation. The multiple sclerosis patient repertoires were compared with more than 10 previously published healthy control repertoires from donors aged about 6 to 28 years. A subset of samples was prepared in parallel using single-end sample barcoding, then pooled and co-amplified after Illumina adapter ligation. The investigation overall reported the following: The control group was slightly older than the multiple sclerosis patient group. Compared with controls, multiple sclerosis patients had significantly lower normalized Chao1 diversity, a finding suggesting substantial peripheral T-cell clonal expansion. Direct clustering with F measure revealed strong co-clustering of samples prepared in the same batch, which led to a batch-effect correction.

This clonotype appeared a few times. It has no known antigen specificity. The record has no base qualities; no much larger clone is one base away. To demonstrate the VDJtools post-analysis software, the study profiled TCR beta repertoires from the peripheral blood of about a dozen young patients with multiple sclerosis. The multiple sclerosis patients were children and adolescents between roughly 6 and 16 years of age. Receptor amplification or capture employed PCR. Sequencing instrument: Illumina HiSeq 2500. To reduce PCR and sequencing biases, unique molecular identifiers were incorporated into the TCR beta cDNA libraries. Every 1 to 10 million input T cells yielded 500,000 or so cDNA molecules, meaning each molecule approximated one T cell. The same protocol used for the earlier healthy control dataset was applied to prepare and sequence the patient libraries. Samples belonging to the same batch were prepared together, multiplexed and sequenced on a shared HiSeq lane. The authors' analysis ran thus. MIGEC handled the raw barcoded reads, throwing out single-read molecular identifier groups before consensus assembly and CDR3 extraction. VDJtools was used for post-analysis of the clonotype tables, with diversity normalized by down-sampling every dataset to the smallest sample size. Repertoire overlap clustering matched CDR3 amino acid but not nucleotide sequences to correct batch-related cross-sample contamination. The raw public reads went through TCRdb reprocessing: fastp at Q25, MiXCR clone calling, in-frame beta chains kept. CDR3 protein duplicates are merged, each entry listing the most common genes and DNA. These V and J calls are TCRdb output, not the study's own analysis. The sample records roughly 570,000 distinct CDR3 sequences, around a third of which are singletons. Clones ranked in the top ten supply 4.5% to 7.5% of the sample.

The sequenced sample consisted of blood. This sequence was found in a girl aged 2-17 years with multiple sclerosis.

CDR3 reads: CASSEYRVNTGELFF. The DNA is TGTGCCAGCAGTGAATACAGGGTCAACACCGGGGAGCTGTTTTTT. The chain is assembled from TRBV25-1 and TRBJ2-2; the D region possibly corresponds to TRBD1 (5 bases align). CDR1 and CDR2, per the germline V gene, are MGHDK and SYGVNS. The cysteine opens and the phenylalanine closes a CDR3 of 15 amino acids. CDR3 DNA is the only sequence kept; it has 45 bases, read in frame from the first base. The junction shows trimming of 0 bases on V and 2 bases on J, plus 7 bases between the germline ends.